This entry describes one T cell receptor beta chain. The target antigen is unknown. The germline V gene has CDR1 PRHDT and CDR2 FYEKMQ (reference sequence). The CDR3 extends over 17 amino acids. Deletions cut 4 bases from V and 0 bases from J, with 13 bases between. This sample was taken from a study of OX40 agonist ivuxolimab in advanced cancers. Study at large: The dose-escalation cohort was about 80% male, with a mean age of around 60 years, ranging about 23 to 90. Prior anti-PD-1, anti-PD-L1 or anti-CTLA-4 therapy did not bar entry, and 30% to 40% had some.

Sequenced by immunoSEQ multiplex PCR; TCRdb stores in-frame clones only, minus some. The repertoire holds about 45,000 clones, with roughly 84% as singletons. Study-wide results and caveats: Part of the nonresponder group also had normalized T-cell clonal expansion that was low.

The V and J genes are TRBV13 and TRBJ2-6; D is perhaps TRBD2 (6 bases). Sequenced here: CD4+ or CD8+ T cells sorted from blood, sampled in a trial of the OX40 agonist ivuxolimab. The sequence derives from an adult with an advanced solid tumor such as melanoma, head and neck, liver or kidney cancer. CDR3 sequence reads: CASSSPDGSSGANVLTF. The CDR3 DNA reads as TGTGCCAGCAGCTCCCCGGACGGGAGCTCTGGGGCCAACGTCCTGACTTTC.